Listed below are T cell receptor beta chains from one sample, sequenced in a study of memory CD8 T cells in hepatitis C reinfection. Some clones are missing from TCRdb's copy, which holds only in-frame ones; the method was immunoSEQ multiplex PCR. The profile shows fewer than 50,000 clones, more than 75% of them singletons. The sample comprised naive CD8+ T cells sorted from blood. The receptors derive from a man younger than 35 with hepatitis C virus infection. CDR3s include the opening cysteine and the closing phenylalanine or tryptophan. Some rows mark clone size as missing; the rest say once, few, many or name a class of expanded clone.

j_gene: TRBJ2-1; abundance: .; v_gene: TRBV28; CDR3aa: CASRPDSHPYNEQFF
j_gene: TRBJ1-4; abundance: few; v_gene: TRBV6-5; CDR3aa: CASSYGAGGNEKLFF
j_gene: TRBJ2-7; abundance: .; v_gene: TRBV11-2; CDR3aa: CASSFSLAGEGSEQYF
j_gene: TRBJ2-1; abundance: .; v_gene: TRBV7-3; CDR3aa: CASSLTPGNGNEQFF
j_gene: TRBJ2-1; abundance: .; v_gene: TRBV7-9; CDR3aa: CASSSWGEDNEQFF
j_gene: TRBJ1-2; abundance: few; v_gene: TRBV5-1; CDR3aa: CASSLLQGFYGYTF
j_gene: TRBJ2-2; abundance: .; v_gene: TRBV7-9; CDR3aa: CASRGGTGELFF
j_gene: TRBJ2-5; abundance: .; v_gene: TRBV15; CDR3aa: CATSKSGTGLETQYF
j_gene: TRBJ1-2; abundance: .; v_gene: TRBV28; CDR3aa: CASSLEIYYGYTF
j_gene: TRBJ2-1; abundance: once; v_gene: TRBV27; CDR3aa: CASNNRDRVHNEQFF
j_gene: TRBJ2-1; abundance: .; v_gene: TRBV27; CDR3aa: CASRVRESSYNEQFF
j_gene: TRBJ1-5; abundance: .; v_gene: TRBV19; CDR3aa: CASSTQGYSNQPQHF
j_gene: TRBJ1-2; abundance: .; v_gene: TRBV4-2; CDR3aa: CASSQVAGENGYTF
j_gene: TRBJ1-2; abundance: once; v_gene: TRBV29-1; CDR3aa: CSVDLGRGLDGYTF
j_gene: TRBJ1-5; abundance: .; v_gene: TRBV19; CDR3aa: CASSPQGAGNQPQHF
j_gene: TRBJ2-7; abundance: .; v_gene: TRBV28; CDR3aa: CASSSWTGHEQYF
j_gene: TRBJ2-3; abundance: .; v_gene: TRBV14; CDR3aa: CASSQTSGITDTQYF
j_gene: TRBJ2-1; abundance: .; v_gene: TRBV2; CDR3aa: CASGTSNNEQFF
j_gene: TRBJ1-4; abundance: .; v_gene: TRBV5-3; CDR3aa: CARSSWMWGATNEKLFF
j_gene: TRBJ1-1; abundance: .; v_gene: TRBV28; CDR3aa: CASSTPPGRAFF
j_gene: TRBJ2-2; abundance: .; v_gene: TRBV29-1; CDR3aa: CILYRGRLAGDTGELFF
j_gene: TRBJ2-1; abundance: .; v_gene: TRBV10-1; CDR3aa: CASSRLATRYNEQFF
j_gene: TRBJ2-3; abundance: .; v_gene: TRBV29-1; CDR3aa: CSVELAGVPSTDTQYF
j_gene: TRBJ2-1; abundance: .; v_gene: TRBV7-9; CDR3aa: CASSPALGLAGVWAEQFF
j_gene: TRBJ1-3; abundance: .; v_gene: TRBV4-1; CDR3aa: CASSQDRGSGNTIYF
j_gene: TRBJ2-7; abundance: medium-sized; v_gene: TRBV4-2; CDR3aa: CASSQESSSGIYEQYF
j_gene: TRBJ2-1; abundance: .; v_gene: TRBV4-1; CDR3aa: CASSPSQGVNEQFF
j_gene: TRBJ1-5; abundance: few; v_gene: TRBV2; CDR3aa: CASSRVGNQPQHF
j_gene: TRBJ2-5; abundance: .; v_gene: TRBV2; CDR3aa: CASTALAGAETQYF
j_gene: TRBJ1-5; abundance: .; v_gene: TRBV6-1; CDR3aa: CASTSGGQPQHF
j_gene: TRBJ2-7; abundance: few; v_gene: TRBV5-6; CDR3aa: CASSYIAGAAEQYF
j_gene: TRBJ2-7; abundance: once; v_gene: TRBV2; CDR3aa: CASRLGLADGGEQYF
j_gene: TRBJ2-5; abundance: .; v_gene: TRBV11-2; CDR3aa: CASSSKDRGQETQYF
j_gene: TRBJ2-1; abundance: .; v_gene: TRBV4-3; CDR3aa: CASSPHDSYNEQFF
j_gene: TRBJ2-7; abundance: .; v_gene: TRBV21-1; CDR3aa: CASSFRTGYEQYF
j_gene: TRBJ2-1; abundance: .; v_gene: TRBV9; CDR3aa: CASSVEEMGAGEAYNEQFF
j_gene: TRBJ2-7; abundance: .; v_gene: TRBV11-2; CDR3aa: CASSFQRGYEQYF
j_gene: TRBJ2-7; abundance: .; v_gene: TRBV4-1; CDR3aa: CASSQWTGGGEQYF
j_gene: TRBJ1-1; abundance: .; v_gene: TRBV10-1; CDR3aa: CASRPREEAFF
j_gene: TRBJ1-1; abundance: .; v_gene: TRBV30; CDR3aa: CAWSRRSLNTEAFF
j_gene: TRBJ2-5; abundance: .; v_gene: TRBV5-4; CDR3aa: CASSLEGGLQETQYF
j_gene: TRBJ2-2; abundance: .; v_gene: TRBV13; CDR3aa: CASSLGLNTGELFF
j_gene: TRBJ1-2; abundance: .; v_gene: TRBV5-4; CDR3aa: CASSLGTGVNGYTF
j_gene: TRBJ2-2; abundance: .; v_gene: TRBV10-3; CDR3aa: CAIMNEGGNTGELFF
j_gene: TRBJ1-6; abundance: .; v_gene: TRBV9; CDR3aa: CASSVGGGNSPLHF
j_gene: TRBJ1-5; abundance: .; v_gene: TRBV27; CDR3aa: CASSRQGTGQPQHF
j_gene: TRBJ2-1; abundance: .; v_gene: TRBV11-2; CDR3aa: CASSLLAGGHNEQFF
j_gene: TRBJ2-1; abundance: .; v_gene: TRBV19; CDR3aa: CASSNPSGGAFDEQFF
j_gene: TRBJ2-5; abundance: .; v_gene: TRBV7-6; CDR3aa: CASSLSGGASETQYF
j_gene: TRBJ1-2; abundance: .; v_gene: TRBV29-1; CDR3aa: CSVDLQVQIRDGGYTF
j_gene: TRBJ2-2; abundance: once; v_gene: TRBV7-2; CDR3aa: CASSLREVGLRELFF
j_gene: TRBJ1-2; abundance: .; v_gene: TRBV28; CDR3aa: CASSHREDYGYTF
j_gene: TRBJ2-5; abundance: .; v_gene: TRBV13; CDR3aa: CASSIYRGLETQYF
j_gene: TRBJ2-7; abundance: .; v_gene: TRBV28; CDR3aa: CASSFVGQGASYEQYF
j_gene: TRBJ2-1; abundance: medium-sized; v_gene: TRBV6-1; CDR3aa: CASSATGSEQFF